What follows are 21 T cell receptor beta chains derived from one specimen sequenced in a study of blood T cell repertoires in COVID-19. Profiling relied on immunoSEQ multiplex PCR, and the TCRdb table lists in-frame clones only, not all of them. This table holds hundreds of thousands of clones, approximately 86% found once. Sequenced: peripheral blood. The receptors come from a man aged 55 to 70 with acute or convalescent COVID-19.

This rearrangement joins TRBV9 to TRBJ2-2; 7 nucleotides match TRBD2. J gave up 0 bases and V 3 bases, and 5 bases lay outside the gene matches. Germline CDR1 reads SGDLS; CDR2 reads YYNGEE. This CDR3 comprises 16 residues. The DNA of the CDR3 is TGTGCCAGCAGCGAACCGGGACTATCGAACACCGGGGAGCTGTTTTTT. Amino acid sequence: CASSEPGLSNTGELFF.

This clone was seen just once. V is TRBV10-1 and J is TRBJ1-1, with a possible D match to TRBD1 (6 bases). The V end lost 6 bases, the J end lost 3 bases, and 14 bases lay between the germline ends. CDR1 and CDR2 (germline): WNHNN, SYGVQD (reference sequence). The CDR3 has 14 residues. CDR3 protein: CASRPGGQDTEAFF. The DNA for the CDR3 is TGCGCCAGCAGGCCCGGGGGGCAGGACACTGAAGCTTTCTTT.

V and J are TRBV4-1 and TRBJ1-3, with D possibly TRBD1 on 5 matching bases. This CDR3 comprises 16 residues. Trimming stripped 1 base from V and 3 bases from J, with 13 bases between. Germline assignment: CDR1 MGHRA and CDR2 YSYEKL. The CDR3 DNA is TGCGCCAGCAGCCAAGTGCAGCAGGGTTATGGAAACACCATATATTTT. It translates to CASSQVQQGYGNTIYF.

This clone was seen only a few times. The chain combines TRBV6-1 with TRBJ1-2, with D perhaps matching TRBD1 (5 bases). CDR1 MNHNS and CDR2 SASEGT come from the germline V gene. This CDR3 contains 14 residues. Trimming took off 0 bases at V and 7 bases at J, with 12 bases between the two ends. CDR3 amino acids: CASSEAGRMVGYTF. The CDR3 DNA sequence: TGTGCCAGCAGTGAAGCGGGGCGGATGGTTGGCTACACCTTC.

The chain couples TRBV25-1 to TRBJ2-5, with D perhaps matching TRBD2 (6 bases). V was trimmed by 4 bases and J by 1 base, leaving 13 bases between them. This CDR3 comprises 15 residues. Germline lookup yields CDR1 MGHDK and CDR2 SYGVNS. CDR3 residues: CASSAGAGPQETQYF. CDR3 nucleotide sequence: TGTGCCAGCAGTGCCGGGGCGGGACCCCAAGAGACCCAGTACTTC.

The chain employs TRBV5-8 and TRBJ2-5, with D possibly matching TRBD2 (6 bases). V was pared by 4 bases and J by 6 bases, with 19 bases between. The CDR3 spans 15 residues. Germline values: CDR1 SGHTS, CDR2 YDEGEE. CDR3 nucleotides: TGTGCCAGCAGCCCGACCATCGCGCGGGGCAAGACCCAGTACTTC. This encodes CASSPTIARGKTQYF.

CDR3 sequence: CASSVVLGTGINEKLFF. The CDR3 DNA sequence: TGTGCCAGCAGTGTGGTGTTGGGCACAGGGATTAATGAAAAACTGTTTTTT. This rearrangement joins TRBV2 to TRBJ1-4; a weak D match, TRBD1 (6 bases). The ends were cut back, 4 bases at V and 4 bases at J, with 19 bases in the middle. Germline CDR1 and CDR2: SNHLY and FYNNEI. The CDR3 totals 17 residues.

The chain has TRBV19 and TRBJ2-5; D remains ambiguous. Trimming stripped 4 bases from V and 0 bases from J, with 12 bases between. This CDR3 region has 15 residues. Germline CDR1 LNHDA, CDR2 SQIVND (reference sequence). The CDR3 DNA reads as TGTGCCAGTAGTAGACGACATGGCTACCAAGAGACCCAGTACTTC. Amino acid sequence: CASSRRHGYQETQYF.

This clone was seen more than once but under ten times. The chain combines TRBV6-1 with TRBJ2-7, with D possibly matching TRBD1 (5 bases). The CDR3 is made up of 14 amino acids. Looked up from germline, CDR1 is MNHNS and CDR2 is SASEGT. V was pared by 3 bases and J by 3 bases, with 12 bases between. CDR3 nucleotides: TGTGCCAGCAGTGACACGACAGTAATCTACGAGCAGTACTTC. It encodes CASSDTTVIYEQYF.

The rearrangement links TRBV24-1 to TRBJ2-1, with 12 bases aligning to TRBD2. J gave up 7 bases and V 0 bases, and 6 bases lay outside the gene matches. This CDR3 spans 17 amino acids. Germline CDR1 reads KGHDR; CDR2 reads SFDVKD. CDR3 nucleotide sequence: TGTGCCACCAGTGATTTGCTTTCTAGCGGGGGGGGGAATGAGCAGTTCTTC. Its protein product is CATSDLLSSGGGNEQFF.

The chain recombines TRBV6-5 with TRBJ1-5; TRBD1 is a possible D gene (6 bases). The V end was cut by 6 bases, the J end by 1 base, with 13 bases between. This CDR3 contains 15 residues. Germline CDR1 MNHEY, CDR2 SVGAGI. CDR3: CASSPQGLSNQPQHF. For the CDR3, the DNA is TGTGCCAGCAGCCCACAGGGTTTGAGCAATCAGCCCCAGCATTTT.

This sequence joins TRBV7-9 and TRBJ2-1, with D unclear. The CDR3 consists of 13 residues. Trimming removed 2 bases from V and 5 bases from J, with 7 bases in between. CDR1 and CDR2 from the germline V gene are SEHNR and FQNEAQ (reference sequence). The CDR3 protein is CASSLSSDNEQFF. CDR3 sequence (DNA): TGTGCCAGCAGCTTATCATCAGACAATGAGCAGTTCTTC.

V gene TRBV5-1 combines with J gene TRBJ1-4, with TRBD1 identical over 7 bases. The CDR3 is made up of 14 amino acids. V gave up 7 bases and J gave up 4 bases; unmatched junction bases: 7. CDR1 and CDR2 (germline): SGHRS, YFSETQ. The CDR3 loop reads CASRHDRDNEKLFF. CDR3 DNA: TGCGCCAGCCGCCACGACAGGGATAATGAAAAACTGTTTTTT. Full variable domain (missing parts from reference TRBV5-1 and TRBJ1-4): KAGVTQTPRYLIKTRGQQVTLSCSPISGHRSVSWYQQTPGQGLQFLFEYFSETQRNKGNFPGRFSGRQFSNSRSEMNVSTLELGDSALYLCASRHDRDNEKLFFGSGTQLSVL.

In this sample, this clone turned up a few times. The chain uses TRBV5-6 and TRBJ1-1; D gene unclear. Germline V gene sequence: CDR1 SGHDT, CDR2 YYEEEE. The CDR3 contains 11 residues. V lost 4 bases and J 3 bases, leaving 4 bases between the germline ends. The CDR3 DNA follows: TGTGCCAGCAGCCGGGACACTGAAGCTTTCTTT. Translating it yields CASSRDTEAFF.

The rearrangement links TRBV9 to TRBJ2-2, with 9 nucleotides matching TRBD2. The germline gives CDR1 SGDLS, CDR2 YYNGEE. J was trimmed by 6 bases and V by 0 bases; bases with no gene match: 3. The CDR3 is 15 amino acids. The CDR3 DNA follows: TGTGCCAGCAGCGTAGCGAGCGGGGGGCCCGGGGAGCTGTTTTTT. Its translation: CASSVASGGPGELFF.

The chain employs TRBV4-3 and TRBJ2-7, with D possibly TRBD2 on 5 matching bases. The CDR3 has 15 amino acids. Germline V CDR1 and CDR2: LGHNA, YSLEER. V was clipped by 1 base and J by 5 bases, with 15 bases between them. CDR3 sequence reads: CASSQGGEGTNEQYF. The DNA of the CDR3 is TGCGCCAGCAGCCAAGGGGGAGAGGGAACGAACGAGCAGTACTTC.

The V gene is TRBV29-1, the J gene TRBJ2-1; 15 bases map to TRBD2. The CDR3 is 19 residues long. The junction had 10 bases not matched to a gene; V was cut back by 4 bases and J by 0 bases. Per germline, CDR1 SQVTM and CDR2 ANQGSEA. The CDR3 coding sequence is TGCAGCGTTGCGCGCCTGGGGACTAGCGGGGGGAGCTCCTACAATGAGCAGTTCTTC. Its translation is CSVARLGTSGGSSYNEQFF.

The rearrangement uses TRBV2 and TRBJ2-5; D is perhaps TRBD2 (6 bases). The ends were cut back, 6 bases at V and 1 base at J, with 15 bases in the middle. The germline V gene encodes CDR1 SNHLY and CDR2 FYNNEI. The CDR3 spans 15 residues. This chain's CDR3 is CASRPRWEAQETQYF. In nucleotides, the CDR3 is TGTGCCAGCAGACCCCGGTGGGAGGCCCAAGAGACCCAGTACTTC.

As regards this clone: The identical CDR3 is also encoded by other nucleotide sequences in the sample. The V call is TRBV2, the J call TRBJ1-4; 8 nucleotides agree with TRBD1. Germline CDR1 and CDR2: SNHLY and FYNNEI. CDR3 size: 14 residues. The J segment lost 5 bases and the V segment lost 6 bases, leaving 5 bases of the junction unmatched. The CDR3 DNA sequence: TGTGCCAGCAGGAGGACAGGGAGCAATGAAAAACTGTTTTTT. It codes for CASRRTGSNEKLFF.

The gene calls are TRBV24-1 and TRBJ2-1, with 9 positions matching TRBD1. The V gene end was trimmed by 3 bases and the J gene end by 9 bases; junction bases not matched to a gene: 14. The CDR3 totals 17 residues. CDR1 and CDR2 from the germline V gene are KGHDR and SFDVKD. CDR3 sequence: CATSDPTRGTGLVEQFF. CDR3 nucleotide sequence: TGTGCCACCAGTGATCCAACCCGGGGGACAGGGTTGGTTGAGCAGTTCTTC.

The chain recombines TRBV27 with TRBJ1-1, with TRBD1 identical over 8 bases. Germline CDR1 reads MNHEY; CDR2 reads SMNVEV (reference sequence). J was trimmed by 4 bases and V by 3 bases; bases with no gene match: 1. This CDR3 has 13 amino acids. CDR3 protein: CASSLDRATEAFF. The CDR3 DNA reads TGTGCCAGCAGTTTGGACAGGGCCACTGAAGCTTTCTTT.